Shown below are 15 T cell receptor beta chains from a single sample sequenced in a study of shared clonotypes between healthy human individuals. CD45RO-negative CD8 cells positively selected for CCR7 made up the naive population, which excluded terminally differentiated effector memory CD45RA+ cells. Assay used: immunoSEQ multiplex PCR; TCRdb lists only in-frame clones, some missing. Among some 630,000 clones, roughly 96% were seen once, and the ten largest hold roughly 0.1%. Material: naive CD8+ T cells sorted from blood. Every receptor here comes from a woman aged 25-40 years in good health.

The J gene is TRBJ1-1, the V gene TRBV28; D is perhaps TRBD1 (5 bases). The CDR3 extends over 13 amino acids. Trimming took off 6 bases at V and 2 bases at J, with 10 bases between the two ends. The germline V gene has CDR1 MDHEN and CDR2 SYDVKM. The CDR3 DNA reads as TGTGCCAGCAGCAAGACAGCAAACACTGAAGCTTTCTTT. It is translated as CASSKTANTEAFF.

The chain uses TRBV25-1 and TRBJ2-7; D not certain. V lost 3 bases to trimming and J lost 0 bases, with 3 bases between them. Germline assignment: CDR1 MGHDK and CDR2 SYGVNS. This CDR3 is built from 12 residues. The CDR3 nucleotides are TGTGCCAGCAGTGATGTCTCCTACGAGCAGTACTTC. Translating it yields CASSDVSYEQYF.

The gene calls are TRBV4-1 and TRBJ1-5; D perhaps matches TRBD1 (6 bases). V dropped 1 base and J dropped 0 bases, with 16 bases sitting between them. There are 18 residues in the CDR3. Germline CDR1 reads MGHRA; CDR2 reads YSYEKL. The CDR3 bases are TGCGCCAGCAGCCAAGCCCTAAGGGGGACCGATAGCAATCAGCCCCAGCATTTT. Protein: CASSQALRGTDSNQPQHF.

The chain has TRBV5-8 and TRBJ1-5, with TRBD1 matching 8 bases. V shed 4 bases, J shed 6 bases, and the junction held 6 bases outside the gene matches. Per the germline V gene, CDR1 is SGHTS and CDR2 is YDEGEE. The CDR3 is 14 residues long. In nucleotides, the CDR3 is TGTGCCAGCAGCCCAGGGGGCGGTTTTCAGCCCCAGCATTTT. Protein: CASSPGGGFQPQHF.

The V gene is TRBV6-6, the J gene TRBJ2-2; D uncertain. Trimming pared 7 bases from V and 8 bases from J, leaving 11 bases between. CDR1 is MNHNY, CDR2 SVGAGI, per germline (reference sequence). This CDR3 spans 12 amino acids. CDR3 nucleotide sequence: TGTGCCAGCACCGCCATCGGGGGGGAGCTGTTTTTT. Translated: CASTAIGGELFF.

The genes are TRBV7-8 and TRBJ1-5; a possible D gene is TRBD1 (5 bases). Germline assignment: CDR1 SGHVS and CDR2 FQNEAQ. Trimming took off 4 bases at V and 4 bases at J, with 20 bases between the two ends. The CDR3 runs to 17 residues. This chain's CDR3 is CASSSRKGRERNQPQHF. In DNA, the CDR3 is TGTGCCAGCAGCTCCCGCAAAGGCAGGGAACGTAATCAGCCCCAGCATTTT.

The chain is built from TRBV19 and TRBJ1-2; D possibly corresponds to TRBD1 (5 bases). Trimming shortened V by 10 bases and J by 2 bases, and 14 bases separated the two germline ends. From germline, CDR1 is LNHDA and CDR2 SQIVND (reference sequence). This CDR3 region has 13 residues. CDR3: CATYIGANYGYTF. The CDR3 nucleotides are TGTGCCACCTACATCGGGGCGAACTATGGCTACACCTTC. Supplemented by reference TRBV19 and TRBJ1-2, the full variable domain reads DGGITQSPKYLFRKEGQNVTLSCEQNLNHDAMYWYRQDPGQGLRLIYYSQIVNDFQKGDIAEGYSVSREKKESFPLTVTSAQKNPTAFYLCATYIGANYGYTFGSGTRLTVV.

The genes are TRBV30 and TRBJ2-2; the D call may be TRBD1 or TRBD2 (6 bases each). The CDR3 length is 17 residues. The germline gives CDR1 GTSNPN, CDR2 SVGIG (reference sequence). Trimming stripped 2 bases from V and 3 bases from J, with 19 bases between. The CDR3 nucleotides read TGTGCCTGGAGTCCCCGTTGGGGGCGGGACTACACCGGGGAGCTGTTTTTT. Its translation: CAWSPRWGRDYTGELFF.

The rearrangement links TRBV13 to TRBJ2-3; 10 bases line up with TRBD2. The CDR3 is 16 residues long. Germline V CDR1 and CDR2: PRHDT, FYEKMQ (reference sequence). J was trimmed by 2 bases and V by 1 base; bases with no gene match: 3. The CDR3 coding sequence is TGTGCCAGCAGCTTAGCTACTAGCGGGGCCACAGATACGCAGTATTTT. Its translation: CASSLATSGATDTQYF.

The chain employs TRBV30 and TRBJ2-3, with TRBD2 identical over 7 bases. Germline assignment: CDR1 GTSNPN and CDR2 SVGIG (reference sequence). The CDR3 loop spans 15 amino acids. V lost 3 bases to trimming and J lost 0 bases; unmatched junction nucleotides: 6. CDR3 coding DNA: TGTGCCTGGAGCCTAGCGGACATTAGCACAGATACGCAGTATTTT. Protein product: CAWSLADISTDTQYF.

This chain uses TRBV2 with TRBJ2-5, with D perhaps matching TRBD1 or TRBD2 (5 bases each). The CDR3 loop spans 18 amino acids. V was pared by 5 bases and J by 3 bases, with 25 bases between. Germline CDR1 is SNHLY and CDR2 is FYNNEI. This chain's CDR3 is CASSWARSSRDQEETQYF. CDR3 DNA: TGTGCCAGCAGTTGGGCCCGTTCATCCCGGGACCAAGAAGAGACCCAGTACTTC. Variable domain in full (rest from reference TRBV2 and TRBJ2-5): EPEVTQTPSHQVTQMGQEVILRCVPISNHLYFYWYRQILGQKVEFLVSFYNNEISEKSEIFDDQFSVERPDGSNFTLKIRSTKLEDSAMYFCASSWARSSRDQEETQYFGPGTRLLVL.

CDR3 in amino acids: CASSLGPSDEQFF. DNA of the CDR3: TGTGCCAGCAGCTTAGGACCTAGCGATGAGCAGTTCTTC. This chain links TRBV11-2 with TRBJ2-1; a weak D match, TRBD2 (6 bases). CDR1 is SGHAT, CDR2 FQNNGV, per germline. V gave up 1 base and J gave up 8 bases, with 9 bases separating them. The CDR3 length is 13 residues.

The chain carries TRBV5-4 and TRBJ1-2; 7 bases map to TRBD1. Germline CDR1 and CDR2: SGHNT and YYREEE (reference sequence). The CDR3 is 14 residues long. Trimming at V came to 3 bases and at J to 5 bases, leaving 7 bases not matched to a gene. CDR3 nucleotide sequence: TGTGCCAGCAGCTCGGGGACAGAATATTATGGCTACACCTTC. Translated, it gives CASSSGTEYYGYTF.

The chain joins TRBV27 to TRBJ1-5, with 7 bases aligning to TRBD1. Per germline, CDR1 MNHEY and CDR2 SMNVEV (reference sequence). The CDR3 totals 15 residues. V shed 3 bases, J shed 4 bases, and the junction held 6 bases outside the gene matches. CDR3 residues: CASSFVGGGNQPQHF. The DNA of the CDR3 is TGTGCCAGCAGTTTTGTAGGGGGCGGTAATCAGCCCCAGCATTTT.

The V and J genes are TRBV7-9 and TRBJ2-7; D is possibly TRBD1 or TRBD2 (6 bases each). V was cut by 1 base and J by 5 bases, with 12 bases left in between. The CDR3 has 14 residues. Germline loops: CDR1 SEHNR, CDR2 FQNEAQ (reference sequence). The chain's CDR3 is CASSLGRGVDEQYF. CDR3 in DNA: TGTGCCAGCAGCTTAGGAAGGGGGGTCGACGAGCAGTACTTC.